The 20 T cell receptor beta chains reported below all come from one sample, sequenced in a study of breast tumors, draining lymph nodes, adjacent tissues. Samples came from axillary lymph nodes draining the breast cancer. A single record per CDR3 protein comes from TCRdb applying MiXCR to the multiplex PCR reads. The sample yields 200,000 to 250,000 distinct CDR3 sequences, under 40% seen once. Sequenced: axillary lymph node tissue. The receptors derive from a female donor with breast cancer. Some clones in this sample may be carry-over from other donors' samples.

A few counts support this clonotype. The chain links TRBV6-1 to TRBJ1-3, with 8 positions matching TRBD1. J was trimmed by 2 bases and V by 4 bases; bases with no gene match: 4. This CDR3 is built from 15 residues. Germline loops: CDR1 MNHNS, CDR2 SASEGT. CDR3 DNA sequence: TGTGCCAGCAGTGCCCAGGGGGCGACTGGAAACACCATATATTTT. Residues: CASSAQGATGNTIYF.

V usage is TRBV9 and J usage is TRBJ2-3; weak D call: TRBD1 (5 bases). The CDR3 extends over 15 amino acids. Germline CDR1 and CDR2: SGDLS and YYNGEE. Trimming left V 1 base short and J 0 bases short, with 9 bases between. In DNA form, the CDR3 reads TGTGCCAGCAGCGTAAATACAGGCAGCACAGATACGCAGTATTTT. Translation: CASSVNTGSTDTQYF.

The genes are TRBV5-1 and TRBJ2-1, with D perhaps being TRBD1 or TRBD2 (5 bases each). CDR3 length: 14 amino acids. V lost 7 bases and J 5 bases, leaving 16 bases between the germline ends. Germline V lookup: CDR1 SGHRS, CDR2 YFSETQ. CDR3 in amino acids: CASSIMGTHNEQFF. The DNA for the CDR3 is TGCGCCAGCTCCATTATGGGGACCCACAATGAGCAGTTCTTC.

This clonotype occurred many times. The chain couples TRBV14 to TRBJ1-4, with D hard to call. The V end lost 2 bases, the J end lost 6 bases, and 10 bases lay between the germline ends. From germline, CDR1 is SGHDN and CDR2 FVKESK. This CDR3 region has 14 residues. This CDR3 reads CASSQSLMYEKLFF. As DNA, the CDR3 is TGTGCCAGCAGCCAATCCCTAATGTATGAAAAACTGTTTTTT. The whole variable domain, remainder taken from reference TRBV14 and TRBJ1-4, is EAGVTQFPSHSVIEKGQTVTLRCDPISGHDNLYWYRRVMGKEIKFLLHFVKESKQDESGMPNNRFLAERTGGTYSTLKVQPAELEDSGVYFCASSQSLMYEKLFFGSGTQLSVL.

V gene TRBV20-1 combines with J gene TRBJ2-1, with 10 bases lining up with TRBD1. J was trimmed by 1 base and V by 2 bases; bases with no gene match: 5. The CDR3 has 16 amino acids. In germline, CDR1 is DFQATT, CDR2 SNEGSKA (reference sequence). DNA for the CDR3: TGCAGTGCTAGAATGCGGGACAGGGGATCCTACAATGAGCAGTTCTTC. Amino acid sequence: CSARMRDRGSYNEQFF.

This clonotype was picked up many times. The rearrangement joins TRBV20-1 to TRBJ1-2; D possibly corresponds to TRBD1 (6 bases). V lost 0 bases and J lost 4, with 9 bases in between. CDR1 DFQATT and CDR2 SNEGSKA come from the germline V gene (reference sequence). There are 13 residues in the CDR3. CDR3 DNA sequence: TGCAGTGCTAGAGATGGGGGGCCCTATGGCTACACCTTC. It yields the protein CSARDGGPYGYTF.

This clonotype has a count of ten or more. The CDR3 DNA sequence: TGTGCCAGTAGTATAGGGATAGGGCGGGGGGACACAGATACGCAGTATTTT. It encodes CASSIGIGRGDTDTQYF. This rearrangement joins TRBV19 to TRBJ2-3, with 8 nucleotides matching TRBD2. This CDR3 comprises 17 residues. In germline, CDR1 is LNHDA, CDR2 SQIVND (reference sequence). After removal of 1 base from V and 2 bases from J, the junction contained 8 bases not matched to a gene.

This clonotype has only a few counts. The genes are TRBV7-3 and TRBJ2-1; D ambiguous. This CDR3 comprises 16 residues. The V gene's germline CDR1 is SGHTA and CDR2 FQGTGA. V was pared by 4 bases and J by 2 bases, with 15 bases between. CDR3 sequence (DNA): TGTGCCAGCAGCTCCCAGTCGATGACGGCCTACAATGAGCAGTTCTTC. This translates into CASSSQSMTAYNEQFF.

Note on this clonotype: Since a much larger clone is just one base distant, this may be a read error. The chain links TRBV24-1 to TRBJ1-4, with D hard to call. The CDR3 covers 14 residues. Trimming pared 6 bases from V and 7 bases from J, leaving 14 bases between. In germline, CDR1 is KGHDR, CDR2 SFDVKD. The CDR3 DNA reads as TGTGCCACCAGTCCCATCCAGGAGGGTGAAAAACTGTTTTTT. Protein sequence: CATSPIQEGEKLFF.

Turning to this clonotype: A much larger clone differs by one base, so this may be a read error. CDR3 in DNA: TGTGCCAGCAGCCCCACTGTTGGCCACACCTTC. Translating gives CASSPTVGHTF. The chain couples TRBV11-3 to TRBJ1-2, with D hard to call. CDR3 size: 11 residues. The V gene's germline CDR1 is SGHNT and CDR2 YENEEA.

In its sample, this clonotype was seen a few times. This CDR3 is missing its conserved last phenylalanine or tryptophan, likely due to a read error. V usage is TRBV16 and J usage is TRBJ2-1; TRBD1 matches 7 bases. Losses at the gene ends were 4 bases for V and 3 bases for J; bases not matched to a gene: 12. From germline, CDR1 is KGHSY and CDR2 FQNENV. The CDR3 extends over 17 amino acids. The CDR3 nucleotides are TGTGCCAGCAGCCCCCTAGTCGACAGGGACCTCTACAATGAGCAGTTCCTC. Translating gives CASSPLVDRDLYNEQFL.

This clonotype was detected ten times or more. The genes are TRBV5-1 and TRBJ1-2; D gene unclear. Trimming pared 2 bases from V and 5 bases from J, leaving 7 bases between. This CDR3 is 12 amino acids long. Germline V gene lookup returns CDR1 SGHRS and CDR2 YFSETQ. The CDR3 loop reads CASSFYQYGYTF. In DNA, the CDR3 is TGCGCCAGCAGCTTTTACCAGTATGGCTACACCTTC.

This clonotype has a count of ten or more. The chain couples TRBV7-6 to TRBJ1-5; D is perhaps TRBD1 (6 bases). Deletions cut 1 base from V and 1 base from J, with 8 bases between. From germline, CDR1 is SGHVS and CDR2 FNYEAQ. This CDR3 has 15 amino acids. CDR3 loop: CASSLGTGSNQPQHF. CDR3 in DNA: TGTGCCAGCAGCTTAGGAACAGGGAGCAATCAGCCCCAGCATTTT.

This clonotype was found many times. A read error may be the cause here, since a much bigger clone is one base away. The chain joins TRBV6-5 to TRBJ1-2, with D possibly matching TRBD1 (6 bases). CDR1 and CDR2 (germline): MNHEY, SVGAGI. The CDR3 consists of 13 residues. The V end lost 5 bases, the J end lost 6 bases, and 13 bases lay between the germline ends. This CDR3 is CASSHDRLNGYTF. The CDR3 DNA is TGTGCCAGCAGTCACGACAGGCTGAATGGCTACACCTTC.

The V call is TRBV12-3 or TRBV12-4, the J call TRBJ1-5; 7 bases agree with TRBD1. The J segment lost 7 bases and the V segment lost 6 bases, leaving 9 bases of the junction unmatched. This CDR3 region has 14 residues. The CDR3 spells CASRQQGRNQPQHF. CDR3 bases: TGTGCCAGCAGACAACAGGGGAGGAACCAGCCCCAGCATTTT.

On this clonotype: This could be a read error, since a much larger clone is one nucleotide away. This rearrangement joins TRBV30 to TRBJ1-2, with unresolved D. Germline lookup yields CDR1 GTSNPN and CDR2 SVGIG (reference sequence). The CDR3 is 11 residues long. The CDR3 is CAWRTGNGHTF. The CDR3 DNA follows: TGTGCCTGGAGAACCGGGAATGGCCACACCTTC.

This clonotype was picked up one time. The chain employs TRBV2 and TRBJ2-7, with 9 bases identical to TRBD1. The CDR3 has 18 amino acids. In germline, CDR1 is SNHLY, CDR2 FYNNEI. Losses at the gene ends were 6 bases for V and 2 bases for J; bases not matched to a gene: 17. The CDR3 DNA reads as TGTGCCAGCAGCCCTCGGACAGGGGACGGGAGATTCACCTACGAGCAGTACTTC. The encoded protein is CASSPRTGDGRFTYEQYF. The full variable domain, its missing parts supplied by reference TRBV2 and TRBJ2-7, is EPEVTQTPSHQVTQMGQEVILRCVPISNHLYFYWYRQILGQKVEFLVSFYNNEISEKSEIFDDQFSVERPDGSNFTLKIRSTKLEDSAMYFCASSPRTGDGRFTYEQYFGPGTRLTVT.

This clonotype has more than one count but fewer than ten. V gene TRBV6-1 combines with J gene TRBJ2-2, with D perhaps matching TRBD1 or TRBD2 (5 bases each). V was trimmed by 11 bases and J by 0 bases, leaving 19 bases between them. Per germline, CDR1 MNHNS and CDR2 SASEGT. The CDR3 runs 16 residues. As DNA, the CDR3 is TGTGCCTACGACGAGGGGCCTCATTCGAACACCGGGGAGCTGTTTTTT. Its protein product is CAYDEGPHSNTGELFF.

In this sample, this clonotype turned up many times. The rearrangement links TRBV4-2 to TRBJ1-6; possibly TRBD1 for D (6 bases). V lost 4 bases and J lost 8, with 18 bases in between. CDR1 is LGHNA, CDR2 YNFKEQ, per germline. There are 16 residues in the CDR3. CDR3 residues: CASSRGGRGPDSPLHF. The CDR3, as DNA: TGTGCCAGCAGCCGGGGGGGGCGGGGGCCGGATTCACCCCTCCACTTT.

A remark on this clonotype: A much bigger clone sits one base away, suggesting this may be a read error. No conserved phenylalanine or tryptophan ends this CDR3, so it is likely a read error. V and J are TRBV7-9 and TRBJ2-5; D might be TRBD2 (5 bases). The germline V gene has CDR1 SEHNR and CDR2 FQNEAQ (reference sequence). V lost 4 bases and J 4 bases, leaving 13 bases between the germline ends. This CDR3 contains 14 residues. The CDR3 nucleotides are TGTGCCAGCAGCTCCCATGGAGGCGGAGAGACCCAGTACCTC. Protein sequence: CASSSHGGGETQYL.